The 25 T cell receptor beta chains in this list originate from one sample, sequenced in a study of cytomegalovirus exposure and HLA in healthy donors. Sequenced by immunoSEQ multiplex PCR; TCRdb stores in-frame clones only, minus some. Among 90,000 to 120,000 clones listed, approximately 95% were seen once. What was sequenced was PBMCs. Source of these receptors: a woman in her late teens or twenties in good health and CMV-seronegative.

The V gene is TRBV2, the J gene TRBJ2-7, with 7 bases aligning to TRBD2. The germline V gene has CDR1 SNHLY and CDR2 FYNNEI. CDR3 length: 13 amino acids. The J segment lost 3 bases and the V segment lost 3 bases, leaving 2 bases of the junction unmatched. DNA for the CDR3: TGTGCCAGCAGTGAGGGGACTAACTACGAGCAGTACTTC. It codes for CASSEGTNYEQYF. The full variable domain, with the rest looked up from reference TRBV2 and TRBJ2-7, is EPEVTQTPSHQVTQMGQEVILRCVPISNHLYFYWYRQILGQKVEFLVSFYNNEISEKSEIFDDQFSVERPDGSNFTLKIRSTKLEDSAMYFCASSEGTNYEQYFGPGTRLTVT.

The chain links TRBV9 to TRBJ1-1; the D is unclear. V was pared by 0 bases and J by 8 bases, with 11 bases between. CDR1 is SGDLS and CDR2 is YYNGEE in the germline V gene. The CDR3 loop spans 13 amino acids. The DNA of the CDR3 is TGTGCCAGCAGCGTAGACTCGTCGGTAGAAGCTTTCTTT. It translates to CASSVDSSVEAFF. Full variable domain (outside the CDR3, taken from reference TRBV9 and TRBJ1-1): DSGVTQTPKHLITATGQRVTLRCSPRSGDLSVYWYQQSLDQGLQFLIQYYNGEERAKGNILERFSAQQFPDLHSELNLSSLELGDSALYFCASSVDSSVEAFFGQGTRLTVV.

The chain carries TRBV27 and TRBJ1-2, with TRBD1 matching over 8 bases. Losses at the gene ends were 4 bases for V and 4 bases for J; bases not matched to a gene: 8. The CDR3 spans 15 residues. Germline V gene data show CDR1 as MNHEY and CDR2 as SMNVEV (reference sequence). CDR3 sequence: CASSSRQGMSYGYTF. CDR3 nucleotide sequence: TGTGCCAGCAGTTCGAGACAGGGGATGAGCTATGGCTACACCTTC.

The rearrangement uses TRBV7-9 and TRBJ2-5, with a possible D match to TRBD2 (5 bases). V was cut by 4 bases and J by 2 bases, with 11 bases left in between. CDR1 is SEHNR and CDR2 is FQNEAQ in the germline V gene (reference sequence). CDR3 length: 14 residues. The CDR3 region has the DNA TGTGCCAGCAGCTCCGGACTGGGTCAAGAGACCCAGTACTTC. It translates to CASSSGLGQETQYF.

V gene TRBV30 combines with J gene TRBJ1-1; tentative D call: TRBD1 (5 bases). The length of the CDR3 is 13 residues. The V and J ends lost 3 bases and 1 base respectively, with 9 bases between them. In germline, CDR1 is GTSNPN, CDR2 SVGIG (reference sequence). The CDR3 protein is CAWRDTQNTEAFF. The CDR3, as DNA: TGTGCCTGGAGGGACACCCAGAACACTGAAGCTTTCTTT.

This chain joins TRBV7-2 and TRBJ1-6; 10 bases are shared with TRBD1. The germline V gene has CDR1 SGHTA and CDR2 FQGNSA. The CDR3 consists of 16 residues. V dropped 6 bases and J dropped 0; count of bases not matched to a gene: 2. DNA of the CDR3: TGTGCCAGCAGGGGACAGGGGAGCTCCTATAATTCACCCCTCCACTTT. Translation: CASRGQGSSYNSPLHF.

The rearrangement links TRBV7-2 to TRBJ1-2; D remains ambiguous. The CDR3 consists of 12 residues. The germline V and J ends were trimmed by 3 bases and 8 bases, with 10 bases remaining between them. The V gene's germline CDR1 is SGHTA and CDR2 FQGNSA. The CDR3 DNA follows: TGTGCCAGCAGCTTGCGAGGAAACGGCTACACCTTC. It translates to CASSLRGNGYTF.

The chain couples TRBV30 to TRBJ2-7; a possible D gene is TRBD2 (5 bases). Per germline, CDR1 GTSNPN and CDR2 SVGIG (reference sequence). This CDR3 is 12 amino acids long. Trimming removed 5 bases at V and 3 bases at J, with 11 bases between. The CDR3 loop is CAWGSSRYEQYF. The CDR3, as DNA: TGTGCCTGGGGATCTAGCCGCTACGAGCAGTACTTC. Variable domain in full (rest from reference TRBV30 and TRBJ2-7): SQTIHQWPATLVQPVGSPLSLECTVEGTSNPNLYWYRQAAGRGLQLLFYSVGIGQISSEVPQNLSASRPQDRQFILSSKKLLLSDSGFYLCAWGSSRYEQYFGPGTRLTVT.

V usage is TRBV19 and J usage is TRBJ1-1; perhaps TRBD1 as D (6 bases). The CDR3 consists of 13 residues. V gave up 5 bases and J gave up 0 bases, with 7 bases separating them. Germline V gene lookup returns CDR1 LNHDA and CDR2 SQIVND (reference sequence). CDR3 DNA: TGTGCCAGTAGTGGGACAATGAACACTGAAGCTTTCTTT. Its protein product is CASSGTMNTEAFF.

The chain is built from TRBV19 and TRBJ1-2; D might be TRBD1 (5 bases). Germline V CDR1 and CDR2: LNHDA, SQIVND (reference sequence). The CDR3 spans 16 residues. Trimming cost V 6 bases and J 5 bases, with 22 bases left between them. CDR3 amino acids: CASRTSGGAPSYGYTF. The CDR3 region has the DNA TGTGCCAGTAGGACGTCCGGAGGGGCTCCAAGTTATGGCTACACCTTC.

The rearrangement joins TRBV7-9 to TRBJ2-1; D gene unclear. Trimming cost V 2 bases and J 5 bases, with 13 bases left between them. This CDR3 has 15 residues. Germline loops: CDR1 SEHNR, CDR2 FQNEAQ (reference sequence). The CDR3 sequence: CASSLFREENNEQFF. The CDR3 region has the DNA TGTGCCAGCAGCTTATTCCGAGAGGAGAACAATGAGCAGTTCTTC. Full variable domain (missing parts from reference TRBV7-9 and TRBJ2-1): DTGVSQNPRHKITKRGQNVTFRCDPISEHNRLYWYRQTLGQGPEFLTYFQNEAQLEKSRLLSDRFSAERPKGSFSTLEIQRTEQGDSAMYLCASSLFREENNEQFFGPGTRLTVL.

The CDR3, as DNA: TGTGCCAGCTCGCGTCATAACAGGTCAGTGTTTGAAAAACTGTTTTTT. This encodes CASSRHNRSVFEKLFF. This chain connects TRBV18 to TRBJ1-4, with D perhaps TRBD1 (5 bases). CDR3 length equals 16 residues. The ends were cut back, 6 bases at V and 7 bases at J, with 21 bases in the middle. Per germline, CDR1 KGHSH and CDR2 LQKENI. The variable domain in full, completed from reference TRBV18 and TRBJ1-4, reads NAGVMQNPRHLVRRRGQEARLRCSPMKGHSHVYWYRQLPEEGLKFMVYLQKENIIDESGMPKERFSAEFPKEGPSILRIQQVVRGDSAAYFCASSRHNRSVFEKLFFGSGTQLSVL.

The CDR3 region has the DNA TGTGCCAGCAGTGACAGCGGGTGGGAGAGAACTGAAGCTTTCTTT. Protein product: CASSDSGWERTEAFF. This chain joins TRBV6-1 and TRBJ1-1; no reliable D call. Germline V lookup: CDR1 MNHNS, CDR2 SASEGT. Trimming took off 3 bases at V and 5 bases at J, with 16 bases between the two ends. This CDR3 is 15 amino acids long.

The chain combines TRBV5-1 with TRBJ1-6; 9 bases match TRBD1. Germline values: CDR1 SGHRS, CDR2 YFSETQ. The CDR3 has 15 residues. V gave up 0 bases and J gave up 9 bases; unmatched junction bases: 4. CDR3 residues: CASSLGDRVSSPLHF. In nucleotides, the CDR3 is TGCGCCAGCAGCTTGGGGGACAGGGTGTCTTCACCCCTCCACTTT.

For the CDR3, the DNA is TGCGCCAGCAGCTTGGGAGACAGGGTTCTAGAGACCCAGTACTTC. Its translation is CASSLGDRVLETQYF. The genes are TRBV5-1 and TRBJ2-5, with TRBD1 matching 7 bases. Germline assignment: CDR1 SGHRS and CDR2 YFSETQ. V was pared by 0 bases and J by 4 bases, with 6 bases of the junction left unmatched. The CDR3 runs 15 residues.

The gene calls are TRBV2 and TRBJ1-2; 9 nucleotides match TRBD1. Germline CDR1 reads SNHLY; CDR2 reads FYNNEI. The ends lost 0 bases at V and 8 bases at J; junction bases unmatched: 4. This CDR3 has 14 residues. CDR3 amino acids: CASSEAGQGNGYTF. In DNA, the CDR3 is TGTGCCAGCAGTGAAGCGGGACAGGGTAACGGCTACACCTTC.

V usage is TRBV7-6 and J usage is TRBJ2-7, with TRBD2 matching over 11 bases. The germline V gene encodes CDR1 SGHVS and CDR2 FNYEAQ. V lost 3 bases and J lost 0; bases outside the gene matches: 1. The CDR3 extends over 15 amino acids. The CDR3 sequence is CASSFGTSGSYEQYF. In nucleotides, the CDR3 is TGTGCCAGCAGCTTCGGGACTAGCGGCTCCTACGAGCAGTACTTC.

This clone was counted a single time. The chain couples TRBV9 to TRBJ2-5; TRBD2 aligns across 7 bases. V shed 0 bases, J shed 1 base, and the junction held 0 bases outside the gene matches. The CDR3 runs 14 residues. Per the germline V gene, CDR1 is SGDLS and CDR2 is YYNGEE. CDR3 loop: CASSVGGGQETQYF. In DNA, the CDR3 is TGTGCCAGCAGCGTAGGCGGGGGCCAAGAGACCCAGTACTTC.

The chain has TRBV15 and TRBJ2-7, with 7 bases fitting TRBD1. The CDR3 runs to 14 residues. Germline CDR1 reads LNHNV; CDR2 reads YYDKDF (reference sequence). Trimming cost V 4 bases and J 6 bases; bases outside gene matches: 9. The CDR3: CATSMRQGPSEQYF. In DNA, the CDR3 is TGTGCCACCAGCATGCGACAGGGACCCTCCGAGCAGTACTTC.

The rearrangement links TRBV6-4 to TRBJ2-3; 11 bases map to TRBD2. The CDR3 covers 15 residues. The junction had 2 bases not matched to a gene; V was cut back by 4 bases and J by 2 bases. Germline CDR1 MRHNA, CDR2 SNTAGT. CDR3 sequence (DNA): TGTGCCAGCAGTGGACTAGCGGGGACCACAGATACGCAGTATTTT. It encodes CASSGLAGTTDTQYF.

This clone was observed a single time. CDR3 in DNA: TGTGCCAGCAGCTTGGTCGGGGGGGCGGAGACCCAGTACTTC. This sequence encodes CASSLVGGAETQYF. The gene calls are TRBV7-6 and TRBJ2-5; 8 bases match TRBD2. Germline lookup yields CDR1 SGHVS and CDR2 FNYEAQ. The CDR3 contains 14 residues. J lost 5 bases, V lost 3 bases, and 5 bases had no gene match.

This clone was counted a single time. CDR3 residues: CASITSARTDTQYF. The CDR3 coding sequence is TGTGCCAGCATAACTAGCGCCCGCACAGATACGCAGTATTTT. The chain joins TRBV2 to TRBJ2-3; 7 bases match TRBD2. V trimming: 7 bases; J trimming: 1 base; junction bases outside the gene matches: 5. Germline CDR1 SNHLY, CDR2 FYNNEI. The CDR3 contains 14 residues.

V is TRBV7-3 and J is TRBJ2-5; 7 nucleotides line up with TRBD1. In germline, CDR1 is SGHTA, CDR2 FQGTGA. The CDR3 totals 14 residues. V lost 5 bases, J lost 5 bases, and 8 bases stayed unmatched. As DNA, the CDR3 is TGTGCCAGCAGCCCTACAGGGGACGGTGAGACCCAGTACTTC. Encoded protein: CASSPTGDGETQYF.

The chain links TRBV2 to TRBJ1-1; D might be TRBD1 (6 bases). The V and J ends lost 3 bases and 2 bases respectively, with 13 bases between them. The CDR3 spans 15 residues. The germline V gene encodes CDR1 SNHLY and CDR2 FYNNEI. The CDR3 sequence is CASSDPGDGNTEAFF. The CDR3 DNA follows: TGTGCCAGCAGTGACCCAGGGGATGGCAACACTGAAGCTTTCTTT.

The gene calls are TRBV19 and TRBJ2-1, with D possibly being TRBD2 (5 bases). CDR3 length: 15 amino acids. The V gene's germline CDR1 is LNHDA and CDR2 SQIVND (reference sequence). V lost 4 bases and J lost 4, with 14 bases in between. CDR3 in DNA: TGTGCCAGTAGTAAAGACCCTGGAGGATACAATGAGCAGTTCTTC. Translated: CASSKDPGGYNEQFF.